This TCR beta chain was recovered during a study of post-analysis software for immune sequencing data. Whole-study context: The patients showed relapsing-remitting, secondary progressive and progressive-relapsing multiple sclerosis courses.

The CDR3 runs to 13 residues. Trimming pared 6 bases from V and 0 bases from J, leaving 7 bases between. Germline CDR1 reads MGHDK; CDR2 reads SYGVNS. Study-wide results and caveats: People with multiple sclerosis had a significantly lower normalized Chao1 diversity than controls did. The study found TRBV5-6, TRBV5-1 and TRBV20-1 among a few TRBV segments more frequent in patients than controls. Clustering by F measure revealed strong co-clustering among samples prepared together in one batch.

Prepared TCR beta cDNA libraries contained unique molecular identifiers. When roughly 0.85 to 11 million T cells were used, they gave some 520,000 cDNA molecules. TCRdb re-derived calls from the PCR reads in MiXCR, one entry per CDR3 protein. The sample records about 810,000 distinct CDR3 sequences, about 57% being singletons. On this clonotype: Its antigen is currently unknown.

The source is a girl aged 5-17 years with multiple sclerosis. Sequencing was done on a sample of blood. The rearrangement links TRBV25-1 to TRBJ2-3; D is uncertain. CDR3 DNA: TGTGCCAGCAGAGCCGGGAGCACAGATACGCAGTATTTT. Translating gives CASRAGSTDTQYF.